These T cell receptor beta chains were read from a single sample in a study of blood T cell repertoires in COVID-19. Repertoires were generated with immunoSEQ multiplex PCR, while TCRdb's copy carries only in-frame clones and drops some. The sample has about 120,000 clones; more than 70% are singletons. Sequencing input: peripheral blood. The origin of the receptors is a woman older than 75 with acute or convalescent COVID-19. CDR3s leave out the opening cysteine and the closing phenylalanine or tryptophan. Rows may omit the clone size; those that give it use once, few, many or a size class.

len: 13; abundance: NA; j_gene: TRBJ1-2; v_gene: TRBV2; CDR3aa: ASRDDSLTNYGYT
len: 13; abundance: NA; j_gene: TRBJ2-2; v_gene: TRBV9; CDR3aa: ASSVGPGLASGLF
len: 14; abundance: NA; j_gene: TRBJ1-4; v_gene: TRBV9; CDR3aa: ASSATGVATNEKLF
len: 10; abundance: NA; j_gene: TRBJ2-1; v_gene: TRBV7-2; CDR3aa: ASGGQNNEQF
len: 14; abundance: NA; j_gene: TRBJ1-5; v_gene: TRBV19; CDR3aa: ASSSRRDGGVQPQH
len: 16; abundance: NA; j_gene: TRBJ2-4; v_gene: TRBV25-1; CDR3aa: ASSGSREGRYAKNIQY
len: 14; abundance: NA; j_gene: TRBJ2-1; v_gene: TRBV11-3; CDR3aa: ASSTRSGGGGNEQF
len: 11; abundance: once; j_gene: TRBJ1-2; v_gene: TRBV18; CDR3aa: ASSGDTRYGYT
len: 13; abundance: NA; j_gene: TRBJ2-1; v_gene: TRBV3-1/TRBV3-2; CDR3aa: ASSPAVAGSNEQF
len: 13; abundance: NA; j_gene: TRBJ2-5; v_gene: TRBV5-4; CDR3aa: ASSLLISRQETQY
len: 16; abundance: NA; j_gene: TRBJ1-4; v_gene: TRBV14; CDR3aa: ASSLSERGIATNEKLF
len: 13; abundance: NA; j_gene: TRBJ1-2; v_gene: TRBV5-1; CDR3aa: ASSSGQGPWGGYT
len: 11; abundance: NA; j_gene: TRBJ1-1; v_gene: TRBV5-1; CDR3aa: ASRTEGATEAF
len: 18; abundance: once; j_gene: TRBJ2-3; v_gene: TRBV9; CDR3aa: ASSVAGGLAGVVGTDTQY
len: 12; abundance: NA; j_gene: TRBJ1-1; v_gene: TRBV7-2; CDR3aa: ASSPGVGITEAF
len: 15; abundance: NA; j_gene: TRBJ2-3; v_gene: TRBV18; CDR3aa: ASSSGLAKPSTDTQY
len: 11; abundance: NA; j_gene: TRBJ1-2; v_gene: TRBV12-3/TRBV12-4; CDR3aa: ASSSGQVYGYT
len: 13; abundance: NA; j_gene: TRBJ2-7; v_gene: TRBV19; CDR3aa: ASSIQGARFDEQY
len: 12; abundance: NA; j_gene: TRBJ2-7; v_gene: TRBV5-1; CDR3aa: ASSSPGGFHEQY
len: 14; abundance: once; j_gene: TRBJ2-3; v_gene: TRBV10-3; CDR3aa: AISPGQMSSTDTQY
len: 13; abundance: NA; j_gene: TRBJ1-2; v_gene: TRBV5-6; CDR3aa: ASSLEAGTNYGYT
len: 12; abundance: NA; j_gene: TRBJ1-6; v_gene: TRBV7-9; CDR3aa: ASNFGTGHSPLH
len: 10; abundance: NA; j_gene: TRBJ2-5; v_gene: TRBV7-6; CDR3aa: ASSLSQGTQY
len: 12; abundance: NA; j_gene: TRBJ1-6; v_gene: TRBV18; CDR3aa: ASSAGQSNSPLH
len: 14; abundance: NA; j_gene: TRBJ1-1; v_gene: TRBV5-6; CDR3aa: ASSSRTGDRNTEAF
len: 12; abundance: NA; j_gene: TRBJ1-1; v_gene: TRBV5-1; CDR3aa: ASRPDRGNTEAF
len: 15; abundance: NA; j_gene: TRBJ2-3; v_gene: TRBV9; CDR3aa: ASSVDPHRASTDTQY